The next 26 T cell receptor beta chains were all read from a single sample in a study of graft-versus-host responses after intestinal transplantation. These receptors are not linked to any known antigen. Repertoires were generated with immunoSEQ multiplex PCR, while TCRdb's copy carries only in-frame clones and drops some. The sample consists of 86,000 or so clones, around nine tenths of them appearing once. The sample here was unstimulated CD8+ T cells sorted from spleen or lymph node cells, taken before intestinal transplant. The receptors come from a human donor who received an intestinal transplant.

V is TRBV11-2 and J is TRBJ2-1, with TRBD2 matching over 7 bases. The CDR3 has 15 residues. In germline, CDR1 is SGHAT, CDR2 FQNNGV. After removal of 1 base from V and 7 bases from J, the junction contained 7 bases not matched to a gene. The CDR3 sequence: CASSLGSSGTNEQFF. CDR3 DNA: TGTGCCAGCAGCTTAGGGTCTAGCGGAACTAATGAGCAGTTCTTC.

The V call is TRBV19, the J call TRBJ2-1; TRBD2 matches at 11 bases. This CDR3 is 14 amino acids long. V trimming: 3 bases; J trimming: 5 bases; junction bases outside the gene matches: 0. Looked up from germline, CDR1 is LNHDA and CDR2 is SQIVND (reference sequence). For the CDR3, the DNA is TGTGCCAGTAGTATGACTAGCGGGAACAATGAGCAGTTCTTC. This translates into CASSMTSGNNEQFF.

The chain uses TRBV5-1 and TRBJ2-1; 9 positions agree with TRBD1. The CDR3 loop spans 15 amino acids. CDR1 and CDR2 (germline): SGHRS, YFSETQ. The V gene end was trimmed by 5 bases and the J gene end by 7 bases; junction bases not matched to a gene: 10. The CDR3 loop is CASSPDRGKVNEQFF. The CDR3 nucleotides read TGCGCCAGCAGTCCGGACAGGGGTAAGGTGAATGAGCAGTTCTTC. Full variable domain (outside the CDR3, taken from reference TRBV5-1 and TRBJ2-1): KAGVTQTPRYLIKTRGQQVTLSCSPISGHRSVSWYQQTPGQGLQFLFEYFSETQRNKGNFPGRFSGRQFSNSRSEMNVSTLELGDSALYLCASSPDRGKVNEQFFGPGTRLTVL.

The genes are TRBV28 and TRBJ2-2, with unresolved D. The V gene lost 3 bases and the J gene lost 3 bases, with 8 bases spanning the gap. Germline CDR1 MDHEN, CDR2 SYDVKM. CDR3 size: 14 residues. CDR3 amino acids: CASSFSSYTGELFF. DNA for the CDR3: TGTGCCAGCAGTTTCAGCAGCTACACCGGGGAGCTGTTTTTT.

The rearrangement links TRBV9 to TRBJ1-2, with 9 bases matching TRBD1. Germline-derived CDR1 and CDR2 are SGDLS and YYNGEE. CDR3 length: 13 residues. The V gene end was trimmed by 3 bases and the J gene end by 13 bases; junction bases not matched to a gene: 10. CDR3: CASSARTGELSTF. CDR3 nucleotide sequence: TGTGCCAGCAGCGCCCGGACAGGGGAATTGAGCACCTTC.

This clone is a singleton in its sample. The genes are TRBV5-6 and TRBJ1-6; D uncertain. The V and J ends lost 4 bases and 7 bases respectively, with 6 bases between them. Germline V CDR1 and CDR2: SGHDT, YYEEEE. The CDR3 is 12 amino acids. CDR3 nucleotides: TGTGCCAGCAGCCGTTTGAATTCACCCCTCCACTTT. This sequence encodes CASSRLNSPLHF.

V gene TRBV4-1 combines with J gene TRBJ1-2; weak D call: TRBD1 (5 bases). The CDR3 consists of 14 residues. Germline assignment: CDR1 MGHRA and CDR2 YSYEKL. Trimming cost V 1 base and J 6 bases, with 12 bases left between them. Here the CDR3 DNA reads TGCGCCAGCAGCCAAGCTCCAGGGAAGAATGGCTACACCTTC. It yields the protein CASSQAPGKNGYTF.

The CDR3 reads CASSEGWTNEQFF. In nucleotides, the CDR3 is TGCGCCAGCAGTGAAGGCTGGACCAATGAGCAGTTCTTC. The rearrangement joins TRBV10-2 to TRBJ2-1; D call uncertain. The germline V and J ends were trimmed by 3 bases and 6 bases, with 9 bases remaining between them. There are 13 residues in the CDR3. Germline loops: CDR1 WSHSY, CDR2 SAAADI.

V gene TRBV9 combines with J gene TRBJ1-3; TRBD1 is a possible D gene (5 bases). The V gene's germline CDR1 is SGDLS and CDR2 YYNGEE. The CDR3 covers 17 residues. V was shortened by 0 bases and J by 4 bases, with 17 bases between the two germline ends. The CDR3 bases are TGTGCCAGCAGCGTAGCGAAGGGGCCAGTCGGGGGAAACACCATATATTTT. As protein: CASSVAKGPVGGNTIYF.

The V call is TRBV19, the J call TRBJ2-7; TRBD1 or TRBD2 may be the D gene (5 bases each). V was pared by 5 bases and J by 1 base, with 12 bases between. Germline CDR1 LNHDA, CDR2 SQIVND (reference sequence). This CDR3 comprises 14 residues. The CDR3 bases are TGTGCCAGTAGTCCCGGGACGCCTTCCTACGAGCAGTACTTC. This encodes CASSPGTPSYEQYF.

This clone was detected a few times. The CDR3 is CASSERLAGEGEQYF. DNA of the CDR3: TGTGCCAGCAGTGAAAGACTAGCGGGAGAAGGCGAGCAGTACTTC. The chain couples TRBV6-1 to TRBJ2-7, with 12 bases that match TRBD2. J gave up 6 bases and V 2 bases, and 5 bases lay outside the gene matches. Per the germline V gene, CDR1 is MNHNS and CDR2 is SASEGT. This CDR3 spans 15 amino acids.

CDR3 loop: CASSHPGTSYGYTF. The CDR3 nucleotides read TGCGCCAGCAGCCATCCCGGGACCAGCTATGGCTACACCTTC. The gene calls are TRBV4-1 and TRBJ1-2; D may be TRBD1 (5 bases). This CDR3 has 14 amino acids. V lost 3 bases and J lost 4, with 12 bases in between. Germline CDR1 reads MGHRA; CDR2 reads YSYEKL.

This CDR3 is CASSLLAGGMDNEQFF. The CDR3 bases are TGTGCCAGCAGCTTACTAGCGGGGGGGATGGACAATGAGCAGTTCTTC. V usage is TRBV11-2 and J usage is TRBJ2-1, with 12 nucleotides matching TRBD2. J lost 5 bases, V lost 2 bases, and 4 bases had no gene match. CDR1 is SGHAT and CDR2 is FQNNGV in the germline V gene. The CDR3 length is 16 residues.

V and J are TRBV7-9 and TRBJ1-1, with D maybe TRBD1 (5 bases). Germline assignment: CDR1 SEHNR and CDR2 FQNEAQ (reference sequence). Trimming cost V 10 bases and J 1 base, with 16 bases left between them. The CDR3 covers 14 residues. The CDR3 loop is CATLAETANTEAFF. In DNA, the CDR3 is TGTGCCACACTAGCCGAGACAGCGAACACTGAAGCTTTCTTT.

The chain links TRBV13 to TRBJ2-7; no definite D call. The CDR3 contains 13 residues. Germline lookup yields CDR1 PRHDT and CDR2 FYEKMQ (reference sequence). Trimming removed 3 bases at V and 7 bases at J, with 13 bases between. The CDR3, as DNA: TGTGCCAGCAGCTTCTTCTCCTATGGGGAGCAGTACTTC. It encodes CASSFFSYGEQYF. The complete variable domain, with remaining parts taken from reference TRBV13 and TRBJ2-7, reads AAGVIQSPRHLIKEKRETATLKCYPIPRHDTVYWYQQGPGQDPQFLISFYEKMQSDKGSIPDRFSAQQFSDYHSELNMSSLELGDSALYFCASSFFSYGEQYFGPGTRLTVT.

The chain joins TRBV7-9 to TRBJ1-1; 11 bases are a match to TRBD1. Germline trimming cut 5 bases from V and 4 bases from J; bases unmatched to any gene: 6. Germline-derived CDR1 and CDR2 are SEHNR and FQNEAQ (reference sequence). This CDR3 region has 15 residues. CDR3 nucleotides: TGTGCCAGCAGCAACCCCGGGACAGGGGGCACTGAAGCTTTCTTT. Protein sequence: CASSNPGTGGTEAFF.

The table lists this clone with a count of one. The chain recombines TRBV9 with TRBJ1-2; D might be TRBD1 (6 bases). Trimming took off 0 bases at V and 4 bases at J, with 13 bases between the two ends. Germline lookup yields CDR1 SGDLS and CDR2 YYNGEE. The CDR3 length is 15 residues. The CDR3 sequence is CASSVEDSASYGYTF. Here the CDR3 DNA reads TGTGCCAGCAGCGTAGAGGACAGCGCATCCTATGGCTACACCTTC.

This chain joins TRBV5-6 and TRBJ2-2; D not resolved. This CDR3 is built from 11 residues. Trimming stripped 2 bases from V and 7 bases from J, with 3 bases between. Germline V gene lookup returns CDR1 SGHDT and CDR2 YYEEEE. Here the CDR3 reads CASSFSGELFF. The CDR3 DNA follows: TGTGCCAGCAGCTTCAGCGGGGAGCTGTTTTTT. Full variable domain (rest looked up from reference TRBV5-6 and TRBJ2-2): DAGVTQSPTHLIKTRGQQVTLRCSPKSGHDTVSWYQQALGQGPQFIFQYYEEEERQRGNFPDRFSGHQFPNYSSELNVNALLLGDSALYLCASSFSGELFFGEGSRLTVL.

The chain is built from TRBV25-1 and TRBJ2-1; 9 bases align to TRBD2. CDR1 MGHDK and CDR2 SYGVNS come from the germline V gene. The CDR3 length is 15 residues. With V trimmed by 4 bases and J by 3 bases, 4 bases remained unmatched. The CDR3 nucleotides read TGTGCCAGCAGTGGGGTAGCGGGAGTCTACAATGAGCAGTTCTTC. Amino acids: CASSGVAGVYNEQFF.

This chain links TRBV7-9 with TRBJ2-7, with D hard to call. Germline-derived CDR1 and CDR2 are SEHNR and FQNEAQ (reference sequence). The CDR3 has 14 residues. V lost 7 bases, J lost 1 base, and 14 bases lay in between. The CDR3 DNA follows: TGTGCCAGCACCGCGTCCACGGGTTCCTACGAGCAGTACTTC. Amino acid sequence: CASTASTGSYEQYF.

The chain couples TRBV7-6 to TRBJ2-7; 13 nucleotides match TRBD2. The CDR3 runs to 15 residues. Germline V gives CDR1 SGHVS, CDR2 FNYEAQ. The V segment lost 5 bases and the J segment 5 bases; nucleotides outside the gene matches: 6. CDR3 bases: TGTGCCAGCAGCATCACTAGCGGGAGGGCCCACGAGCAGTACTTC. This gives the protein CASSITSGRAHEQYF.

The chain is built from TRBV30 and TRBJ2-5; D gene ambiguous. Per germline, CDR1 GTSNPN and CDR2 SVGIG (reference sequence). V was shortened by 5 bases and J by 4 bases, with 17 bases between the two germline ends. This CDR3 is built from 14 residues. CDR3 sequence: CAWRPASLGETQYF. The CDR3 region has the DNA TGTGCCTGGCGGCCAGCCTCCCTGGGAGAGACCCAGTACTTC.

This clone was observed a single time. The V and J genes are TRBV9 and TRBJ2-2; D is perhaps TRBD1 (6 bases). The germline V gene encodes CDR1 SGDLS and CDR2 YYNGEE. V lost 5 bases to trimming and J lost 6 bases, with 14 bases between them. CDR3 length: 14 amino acids. The CDR3: CASRGTSPAGELFF. The CDR3 DNA reads as TGTGCCAGCAGGGGGACATCTCCGGCCGGGGAGCTGTTTTTT.

The chain carries TRBV6-5 and TRBJ2-7; TRBD2 might be the D (6 bases). Germline V CDR1 and CDR2: MNHEY, SVGAGI. The CDR3 covers 15 residues. Trimming removed 6 bases at V and 3 bases at J, with 18 bases between. CDR3 loop: CASRAYSGPFYEQYF. The CDR3 DNA reads as TGTGCCAGCAGGGCATATAGCGGACCTTTCTACGAGCAGTACTTC.

The chain uses TRBV28 and TRBJ2-1; D is unresolved. Trimming removed 3 bases at V and 2 bases at J, with 14 bases between. Germline values: CDR1 MDHEN, CDR2 SYDVKM. The CDR3 consists of 16 residues. CDR3: CASSFDGFLAYNEQFF. Written as DNA, the CDR3 is TGTGCCAGCAGTTTTGATGGCTTTCTGGCCTACAATGAGCAGTTCTTC. The variable domain in full, with the rest retrieved from reference TRBV28 and TRBJ2-1, is DVKVTQSSRYLVKRTGEKVFLECVQDMDHENMFWYRQDPGLGLRLIYFSYDVKMKEKGDIPEGYSVSREKKERFSLILESASTNQTSMYLCASSFDGFLAYNEQFFGPGTRLTVL.

V is TRBV4-1 and J is TRBJ1-3; 7 bases are a match to TRBD1. The CDR3 is 16 amino acids. Looked up from germline, CDR1 is MGHRA and CDR2 is YSYEKL. Germline trimming cut 3 bases from V and 0 bases from J; bases unmatched to any gene: 5. CDR3 protein: CASSHRQGLSGNTIYF. The CDR3 DNA sequence: TGCGCCAGCAGCCACCGACAGGGACTCTCTGGAAACACCATATATTTT.